The source of this TCR beta chain is a study of OX40 agonist ivuxolimab in advanced cancers. About the study: Under the entry rules, prior anti-PD-1, anti-PD-L1 or anti-CTLA-4 therapy was allowed, and 40% had some. Study-wide results and limits: With doses of 0.1 to 3.0 mg/kg, CD4+ and CD8+ blood T cells had undergone clonal expansion by week 6. The average count of expanded clones was higher among CD8+ T cells than among CD4+. Partial responders at 0.1-3.0 mg/kg had among the lowest clonal expansion.

Clones were read by immunoSEQ multiplex PCR, and TCRdb kept only the in-frame ones, dropping some. The sample holds roughly 30,000 clones, around nine tenths seen once. Turning to this clone: Its target is not known.

Germline-derived CDR1 and CDR2 are MNHNS and SASEGT. The V and J ends lost 7 bases and 0 bases respectively, with 13 bases between them. The CDR3 runs 15 residues. This specimen consisted of CD4+ or CD8+ T cells sorted from blood, obtained in a trial of the OX40 agonist ivuxolimab. This chain joins TRBV6-1 and TRBJ2-1, with D unclear. The sequence was obtained from an adult with an advanced solid tumor such as melanoma, head and neck, liver or kidney cancer. The CDR3 DNA is TGTGCCAGCACCCATGATATGAGCTCCTACAATGAGCAGTTCTTC. As protein: CASTHDMSSYNEQFF.